The TCR beta chain described here comes from a study of T-cell memory formation after mild COVID-19. Study as a whole: There were largely donor-specific TCR clusters.

Barcoded TCR alpha and TCR beta cDNA libraries with UMIs came from 5'RACE using constant-segment primers. A single record per CDR3 protein comes from TCRdb applying MiXCR to the 5' RACE reads. The sample lists fewer than 650,000 distinct CDR3 sequences, 17% occurring once. Study findings and constraints: The authors left the SARS-CoV-2 specificity of second-wave clones peaking on day 37 unconfirmed.

A word on this clonotype: The antigen remains unidentified.

Germline V CDR1 and CDR2: LNHDA, SQIVND (reference sequence). The CDR3 runs to 14 residues. V gave up 6 bases and J gave up 1 base, with 11 bases separating them. Sequencing was done on a sample of PBMCs or a T cell subset sorted from them (not recorded which). The J gene is TRBJ2-3, the V gene TRBV19; D is possibly TRBD2 (6 bases). This clonotype was obtained from an adult woman who had mild COVID-19 (a few samples of this study predate the infection). Cell type and time point are not known. The CDR3 DNA reads TGTGCCAGTAGACGACTAGAAGGCACAGATACGCAGTATTTT. It translates to CASRRLEGTDTQYF.